The text below deals with one TCR beta chain. Its antigen is currently unknown. Generated by immunoSEQ multiplex PCR, the TCRdb table keeps only in-frame clones and is missing some. The table shows 25,000 to 30,000 clones, with 65% to 90% occurring only once. The data were taken from a study of PD-1 blockade in classical Hodgkin lymphoma. Every patient relapsed after autologous stem cell transplantation, and brentuximab vedotin exposure varied. Germline values: CDR1 LNHDA, CDR2 SQIVND (reference sequence). V was clipped by 3 bases and J by 1 base, with 16 bases between them. This CDR3 contains 17 residues. Study-level points and caveats: TCR diversity in CD4+, not CD8+, cells rose significantly by C4D1.

The sequence came from a human donor with classical Hodgkin lymphoma. Sequences were derived from peripheral blood mononuclear cells (PBMCs), sampled at baseline. The chain employs TRBV19 and TRBJ1-3; D remains unclear. The CDR3 DNA reads as TGTGCCAGTAGTATGTCGACGGGATACTCATCTGGAAACACCATATATTTT. It is translated as CASSMSTGYSSGNTIYF.